This is a list of T cell receptor beta chains from one sample in a study of T cell responses to AZD1222 COVID-19 vaccine. Profiling relied on immunoSEQ multiplex PCR, and the TCRdb table lists in-frame clones only, not all of them. The sample carries 150,000 or so clones, about 88% recorded once. The starting material was peripheral blood, obtained on day 0 of AZD1222 vaccination. These receptors all come from an adult in good health. The CDR3 runs from the conserved cysteine through the conserved F or W. D genes are given only for firm matches.

D	J	V	CDR3
TRBD2	TRBJ2-1	TRBV6-2/TRBV6-3	CASSYEPGLAGLSSYNEQFF
.	TRBJ1-5	TRBV3-1/TRBV3-2	CASSPRSGGGQPQHF
.	TRBJ1-2	TRBV9	CASSVGQGDYGYTF
.	TRBJ1-3	TRBV20-1	CSALRDTIYF
.	TRBJ1-2	TRBV18	CASSPGGDGYTF
.	TRBJ1-1	TRBV5-1	CASSLRGGNTEAFF
.	TRBJ2-7	TRBV5-1	CASSILADEQYF
.	TRBJ1-2	TRBV15	CATSSHGDRGYGYTF
.	TRBJ1-1	TRBV27	CASRGIQQAFF
.	TRBJ2-7	TRBV5-1	CASSFGRTAVYEQYF
.	TRBJ1-5	TRBV28	CASIPQTAYNQPQHF
.	TRBJ1-1	TRBV12-3/TRBV12-4	CASSTTAEAFF
.	TRBJ1-1	TRBV5-1	CASSPSGPNTEAFF
.	TRBJ2-7	TRBV25-1	CASSEYTYEQYF
.	TRBJ2-7	TRBV6-6	CASSPLDEQYF
TRBD2	TRBJ2-7	TRBV5-1	CASMERGSSYEQYF
.	TRBJ2-7	TRBV9	CASSVEPSGEQYF
.	TRBJ1-5	TRBV19	CASSTTGRQPQHF
.	TRBJ2-5	TRBV7-3	CASSLTPRGRETQYF
.	TRBJ2-3	TRBV7-3	CASSLLGLSTDTQYF
TRBD1	TRBJ1-2	TRBV4-2	CASSPPGQGNGYTF
.	TRBJ1-2	TRBV28	CASSRESYYGYTF
TRBD2	TRBJ2-5	TRBV11-2	CASSPRTRAVETQYF
.	TRBJ2-5	TRBV4-3	CASSQEGGVETQYF
TRBD1	TRBJ2-7	TRBV19	CASRPGQLSYEQYF
.	TRBJ2-7	TRBV18	CASSPQPTYEQYF
TRBD1	TRBJ1-1	TRBV5-1	CASSGQGAGTEAFF
.	TRBJ2-1	TRBV19	CASSTLEAGSSYNEQFF
TRBD1	TRBJ1-1	TRBV11-2	CASSPRQGNTEAFF
.	TRBJ1-2	TRBV11-2	CASRAQGGGYTF
.	TRBJ2-3	TRBV28	CASSFPGRDTQYF
.	TRBJ1-2	TRBV11-2	CASSLDSLLTGTDGYTF
TRBD1	TRBJ1-5	TRBV18	CASSPGQGDQPQHF
.	TRBJ1-5	TRBV7-9	CASSLRDIGLGDQPQHF
.	TRBJ2-7	TRBV7-2	CASSPSPASYEQYF
TRBD2	TRBJ2-1	TRBV3-1/TRBV3-2	CASSQESGSFVEQFF
.	TRBJ1-6	TRBV19	CASSITRSGSSYNSPLHF
.	TRBJ1-2	TRBV6-6	CASSFDSRYGYTF
.	TRBJ2-7	TRBV13	CASSPSLLTYEQYF